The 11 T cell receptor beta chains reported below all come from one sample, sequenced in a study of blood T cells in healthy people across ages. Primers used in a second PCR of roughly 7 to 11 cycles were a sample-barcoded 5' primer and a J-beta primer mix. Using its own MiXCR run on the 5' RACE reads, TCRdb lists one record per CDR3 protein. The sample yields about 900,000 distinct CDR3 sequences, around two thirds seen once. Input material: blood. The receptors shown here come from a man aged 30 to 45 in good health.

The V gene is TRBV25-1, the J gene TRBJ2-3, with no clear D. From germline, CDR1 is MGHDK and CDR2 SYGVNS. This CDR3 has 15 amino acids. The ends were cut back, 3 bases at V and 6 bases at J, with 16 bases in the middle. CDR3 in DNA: TGTGCCAGCAGTGACAGACGGCCTCCCACGGATACGCAGTATTTT. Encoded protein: CASSDRRPPTDTQYF. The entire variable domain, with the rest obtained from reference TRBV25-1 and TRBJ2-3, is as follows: EADIYQTPRYLVIGTGKKITLECSQTMGHDKMYWYQQDPGMELHLIHYSYGVNSTEKGDLSSESTVSRIRTEHFPLTLESARPSHTSQYLCASSDRRPPTDTQYFGPGTRLTVL.

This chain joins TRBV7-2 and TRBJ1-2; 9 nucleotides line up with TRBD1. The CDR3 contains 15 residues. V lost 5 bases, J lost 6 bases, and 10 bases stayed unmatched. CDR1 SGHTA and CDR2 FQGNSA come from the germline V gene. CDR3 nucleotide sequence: TGTGCCAGCAGCCTCCGACAGGGGGGAATTGATGGCTACACCTTC. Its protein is CASSLRQGGIDGYTF.

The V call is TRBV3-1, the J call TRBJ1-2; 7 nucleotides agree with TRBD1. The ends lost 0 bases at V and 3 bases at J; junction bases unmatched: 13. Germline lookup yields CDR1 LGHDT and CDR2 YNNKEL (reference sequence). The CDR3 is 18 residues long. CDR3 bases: TGTGCCAGCAGCCAAGACCGGACAGGCGGATCCTACTACTATGGCTACACCTTC. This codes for CASSQDRTGGSYYYGYTF.

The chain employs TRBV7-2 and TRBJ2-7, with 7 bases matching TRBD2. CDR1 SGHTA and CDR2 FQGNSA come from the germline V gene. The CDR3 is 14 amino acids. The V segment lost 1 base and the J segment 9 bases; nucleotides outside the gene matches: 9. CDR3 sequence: CASSLGGGGGGQYF. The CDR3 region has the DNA TGTGCCAGCAGCTTAGGTGGTGGCGGGGGAGGGCAGTACTTC. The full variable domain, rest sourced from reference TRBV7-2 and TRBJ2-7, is GAGVSQSPSNKVTEKGKDVELRCDPISGHTALYWYRQSLGQGLEFLIYFQGNSAPDKSGLPSDRFSAERTGGSVSTLTIQRTQQEDSAVYLCASSLGGGGGGQYFGPGTRLTVT.

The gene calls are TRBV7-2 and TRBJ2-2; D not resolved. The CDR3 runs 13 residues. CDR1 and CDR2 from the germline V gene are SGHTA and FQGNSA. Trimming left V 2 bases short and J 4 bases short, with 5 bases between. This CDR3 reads CASSLLRTGELFF. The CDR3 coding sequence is TGTGCCAGCAGCTTACTCCGCACCGGGGAGCTGTTTTTT.

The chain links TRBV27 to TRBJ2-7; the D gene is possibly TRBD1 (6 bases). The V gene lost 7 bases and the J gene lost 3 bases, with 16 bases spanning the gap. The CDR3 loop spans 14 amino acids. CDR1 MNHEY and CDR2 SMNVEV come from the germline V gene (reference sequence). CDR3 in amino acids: CASTGSGDNYEQYF. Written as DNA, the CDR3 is TGTGCCAGCACTGGATCAGGGGACAACTACGAGCAGTACTTC.

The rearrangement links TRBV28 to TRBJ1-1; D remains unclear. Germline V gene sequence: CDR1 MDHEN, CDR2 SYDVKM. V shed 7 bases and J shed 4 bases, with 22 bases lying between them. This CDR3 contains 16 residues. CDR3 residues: CASISWVGDPGTEAFF. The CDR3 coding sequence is TGTGCCAGCATCTCCTGGGTTGGGGATCCGGGCACTGAAGCTTTCTTT.

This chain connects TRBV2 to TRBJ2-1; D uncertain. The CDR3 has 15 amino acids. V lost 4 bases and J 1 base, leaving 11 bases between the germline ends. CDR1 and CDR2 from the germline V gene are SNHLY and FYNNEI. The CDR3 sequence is CASSGTETSYNEQFF. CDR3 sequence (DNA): TGTGCCAGCAGTGGAACAGAGACTTCCTACAATGAGCAGTTCTTC.

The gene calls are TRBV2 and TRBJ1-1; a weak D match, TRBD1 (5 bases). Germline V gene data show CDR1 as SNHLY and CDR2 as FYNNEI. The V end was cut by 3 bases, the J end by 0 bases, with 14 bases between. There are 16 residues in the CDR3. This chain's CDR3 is CASSDVSGDLNTEAFF. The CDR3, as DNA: TGTGCCAGCAGTGATGTATCGGGGGACCTGAACACTGAAGCTTTCTTT. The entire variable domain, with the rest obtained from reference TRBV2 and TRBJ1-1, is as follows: EPEVTQTPSHQVTQMGQEVILRCVPISNHLYFYWYRQILGQKVEFLVSFYNNEISEKSEIFDDQFSVERPDGSNFTLKIRSTKLEDSAMYFCASSDVSGDLNTEAFFGQGTRLTVV.

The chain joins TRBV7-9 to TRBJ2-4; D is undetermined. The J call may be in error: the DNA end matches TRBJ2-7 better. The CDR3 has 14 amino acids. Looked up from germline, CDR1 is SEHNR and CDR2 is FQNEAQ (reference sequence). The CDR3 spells CASSPSPRGDEQYF. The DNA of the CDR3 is TGTGCCAGCAGCCCCTCTCCGAGAGGCGACGAGCAGTACTTC.

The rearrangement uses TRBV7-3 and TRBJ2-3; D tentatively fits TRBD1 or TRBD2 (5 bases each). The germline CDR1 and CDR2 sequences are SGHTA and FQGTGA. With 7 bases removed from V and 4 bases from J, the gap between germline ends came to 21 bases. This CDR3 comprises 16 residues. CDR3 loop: CASKEVWGSGSDTQYF. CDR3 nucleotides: TGTGCCAGCAAGGAAGTTTGGGGCTCGGGGTCAGATACGCAGTATTTT. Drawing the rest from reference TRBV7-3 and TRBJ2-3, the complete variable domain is GAGVSQTPSNKVTEKGKYVELRCDPISGHTALYWYRQSLGQGPEFLIYFQGTGAADDSGLPNDRFFAVRPEGSVSTLKIQRTERGDSAVYLCASKEVWGSGSDTQYFGPGTRLTVL.